This record covers a single T cell receptor (beta chain). What it binds is not known. The record originates from a study of cytomegalovirus exposure and HLA in healthy donors. Study context: HLA-typed donors were the source of around 85 million unique TCRs held in an early data release. Of the donors genotyped, a few hundred in all, around 76% fell in the Caucasian-associated ancestry cluster.

Study-wide findings and caveats: Later on, an analysis tied under 20,000 TCR beta sequences to HLA alleles at 0.05 false discovery rate. Reportedly, diagnosis of cytomegalovirus status by the classifier showed high specificity and sensitivity.

The primer mix had 60 Vbeta and 13 Jbeta primers. Sequenced by immunoSEQ multiplex PCR; TCRdb stores in-frame clones only, minus some. This table holds approximately 190,000 clones, over 80% found once. CDR3 length equals 13 residues. Germline CDR1 and CDR2: SGHTA and FQGNSA. V dropped 3 bases and J dropped 3 bases, with 8 bases sitting between them. The V and J genes are TRBV7-2 and TRBJ1-1; D is uncertain. The sample comprised PBMCs. This TCR was sampled from a man aged 30 to 45 in good health and CMV-seronegative. CDR3 sequence reads: CASSFLRDTEAFF. For the CDR3, the DNA is TGTGCCAGCAGCTTTCTGCGGGACACTGAAGCTTTCTTT.